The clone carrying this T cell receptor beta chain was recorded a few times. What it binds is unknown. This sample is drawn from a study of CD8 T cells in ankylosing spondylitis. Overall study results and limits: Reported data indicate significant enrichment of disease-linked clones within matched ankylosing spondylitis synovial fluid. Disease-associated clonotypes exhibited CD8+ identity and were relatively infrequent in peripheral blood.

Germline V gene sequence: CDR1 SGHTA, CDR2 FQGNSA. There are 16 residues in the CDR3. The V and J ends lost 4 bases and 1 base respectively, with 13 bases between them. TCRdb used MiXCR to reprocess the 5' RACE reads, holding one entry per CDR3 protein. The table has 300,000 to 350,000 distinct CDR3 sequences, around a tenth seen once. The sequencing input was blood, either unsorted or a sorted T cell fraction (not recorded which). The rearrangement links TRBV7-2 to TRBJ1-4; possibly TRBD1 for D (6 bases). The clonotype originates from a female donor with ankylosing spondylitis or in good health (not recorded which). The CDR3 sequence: CASSSTTGLTNEKLFF. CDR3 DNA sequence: TGTGCCAGCAGCTCCACTACAGGGTTAACTAATGAAAAACTGTTTTTT.